These T cell receptor beta chains were read from a single sample in a study of cytomegalovirus exposure and HLA in healthy donors. Profiling relied on immunoSEQ multiplex PCR, and the TCRdb table lists in-frame clones only, not all of them. Seen here are roughly 150,000 clones, 85% observed once, and the top ten hold 1%. Specimen: PBMCs. These receptors all stem from a boy between 2 and 15 years old in good health and CMV-seronegative. Each CDR3 is given with its conserved first and last residue. Each record gives: clone size, V gene, CDR3 length, J gene, CDR3 protein. Clone sizes are given selectively: once, few, many, or a class where the clone is expanded.

abundance: -
v_gene: TRBV7-9
len: 12
j_gene: TRBJ2-1
CDR3aa: CASSLDPGEQFF

abundance: -
v_gene: TRBV6-5
len: 12
j_gene: TRBJ1-1
CDR3aa: CAIGTSNTEAFF

abundance: -
v_gene: TRBV9
len: 15
j_gene: TRBJ2-1
CDR3aa: CASSPQGLADNEQFF

abundance: -
v_gene: TRBV5-6
len: 14
j_gene: TRBJ2-4
CDR3aa: CASSLGLARDIQYF

abundance: -
v_gene: TRBV7-9
len: 13
j_gene: TRBJ2-5
CDR3aa: CASSLPGQETQYF

abundance: once
v_gene: TRBV28
len: 16
j_gene: TRBJ2-3
CDR3aa: CASSPGDRGFTDTQYF

abundance: -
v_gene: TRBV6-1
len: 14
j_gene: TRBJ2-7
CDR3aa: CASSEAAESYEQYF

abundance: -
v_gene: TRBV6-1
len: 13
j_gene: TRBJ2-1
CDR3aa: CASMGLAGNEQFF

abundance: -
v_gene: TRBV28
len: 13
j_gene: -
CDR3aa: CASSLSDFNEQYF

abundance: -
v_gene: TRBV6-1
len: 18
j_gene: TRBJ1-6
CDR3aa: CASSESARSGLGDSPLHF

abundance: -
v_gene: TRBV28
len: 13
j_gene: TRBJ2-7
CDR3aa: CASSSLSLYEQYF

abundance: -
v_gene: TRBV18
len: 13
j_gene: TRBJ2-5
CDR3aa: CASSPDLTETQYF

abundance: once
v_gene: TRBV19
len: 16
j_gene: TRBJ2-1
CDR3aa: CASSIEQRRRALEQFF

abundance: -
v_gene: TRBV27
len: 13
j_gene: TRBJ2-5
CDR3aa: CASTEMYQETQYF

abundance: -
v_gene: TRBV7-6
len: 16
j_gene: TRBJ1-5
CDR3aa: CASSLYPTGDYQPQHF

abundance: -
v_gene: TRBV4-2
len: 15
j_gene: TRBJ1-1
CDR3aa: CASSHGRTGGTEAFF

abundance: -
v_gene: TRBV7-8
len: 15
j_gene: TRBJ1-5
CDR3aa: CATSTRERIGQPQHF

abundance: few
v_gene: TRBV4-1
len: 18
j_gene: TRBJ2-1
CDR3aa: CASSQGLLVGAPYNEQFF

abundance: -
v_gene: TRBV11-2
len: 15
j_gene: TRBJ2-3
CDR3aa: CASSSPSGYPDTQYF

abundance: -
v_gene: TRBV27
len: 19
j_gene: TRBJ2-1
CDR3aa: CASSLIPPSSGSSYNEQFF

abundance: once
v_gene: TRBV19
len: 15
j_gene: TRBJ1-5
CDR3aa: CASSIDGGSNQPQHF

abundance: -
v_gene: TRBV5-1
len: 17
j_gene: TRBJ2-3
CDR3aa: CASASLLGLAATDTQYF

abundance: -
v_gene: TRBV28
len: 13
j_gene: TRBJ2-5
CDR3aa: CASSETAKETQYF

abundance: -
v_gene: TRBV28
len: 14
j_gene: TRBJ1-5
CDR3aa: CASSLDSSNQPQHF

abundance: -
v_gene: TRBV11-2
len: 16
j_gene: TRBJ2-7
CDR3aa: CASSLGGSFTNLEQYF

abundance: few
v_gene: TRBV14
len: 15
j_gene: TRBJ1-6
CDR3aa: CAREPRAALEWSLHF

abundance: -
v_gene: TRBV21-1
len: 17
j_gene: TRBJ2-2
CDR3aa: CASSKEVKGEDTGELFF

abundance: -
v_gene: TRBV28
len: 14
j_gene: TRBJ2-2
CDR3aa: CASSPGQGGRELFF

abundance: -
v_gene: TRBV19
len: 13
j_gene: TRBJ2-5
CDR3aa: CASSIWGEETQYF

abundance: -
v_gene: TRBV11-3
len: 15
j_gene: TRBJ2-7
CDR3aa: CASSHSERPHYEQYF

abundance: -
v_gene: TRBV21-1
len: 16
j_gene: TRBJ1-4
CDR3aa: CASSLQGAWLGEKLFF

abundance: -
v_gene: TRBV19
len: 14
j_gene: TRBJ2-7
CDR3aa: CASSTQGWDYEQYF

abundance: few
v_gene: TRBV6-5
len: 14
j_gene: TRBJ2-7
CDR3aa: CASAGTGDSYEQYF

abundance: -
v_gene: TRBV9
len: 14
j_gene: -
CDR3aa: CASSPLDYTGELFF

abundance: -
v_gene: TRBV7-2
len: 15
j_gene: TRBJ2-1
CDR3aa: CASSPQGARYNEQFF

abundance: once
v_gene: TRBV10-3
len: 13
j_gene: TRBJ2-2
CDR3aa: CAISEWPSGELFF

abundance: -
v_gene: TRBV29-1
len: 15
j_gene: TRBJ1-1
CDR3aa: CSVEGGEGGSTEAFF

abundance: -
v_gene: TRBV6-5
len: 16
j_gene: TRBJ1-6
CDR3aa: CASSYLRGTGGLSLHF

abundance: -
v_gene: TRBV5-4
len: 14
j_gene: TRBJ2-1
CDR3aa: CASSSPGVYNEQFF

abundance: -
v_gene: TRBV4-1
len: 12
j_gene: TRBJ1-1
CDR3aa: CASRGWATEAFF

abundance: few
v_gene: TRBV2
len: 12
j_gene: TRBJ1-1
CDR3aa: CASRGGRTEAFF

abundance: few
v_gene: TRBV28
len: 15
j_gene: TRBJ1-5
CDR3aa: CASTPGSSGNQPQHF

abundance: -
v_gene: TRBV15
len: 15
j_gene: TRBJ1-1
CDR3aa: CATSRRQGRSTEAFF

abundance: -
v_gene: TRBV6-1
len: 17
j_gene: TRBJ1-4
CDR3aa: CASSARDRGLTNEKLFF

abundance: -
v_gene: TRBV30
len: 14
j_gene: TRBJ1-4
CDR3aa: CAWSGGQGSEKLFF

abundance: -
v_gene: TRBV7-8
len: 15
j_gene: TRBJ2-7
CDR3aa: CASGKGGQGYYEQYF

abundance: -
v_gene: TRBV19
len: 14
j_gene: TRBJ2-7
CDR3aa: CASSPRTRDYEQYF

abundance: -
v_gene: TRBV29-1
len: 14
j_gene: TRBJ2-4
CDR3aa: CSAPTGLAKNIQYF